This record concerns one T cell receptor (beta chain) sequence. The participants were between about 18 and 89 years old and came from about two dozen US areas. Cohorts were determined from participant-reported clinical history. Germline lookup yields CDR1 SNHLY and CDR2 FYNNEI. The CDR3 runs to 15 residues. Unmatched junction bases numbered 7, after V lost 6 bases and J lost 5 bases. How the authors handled the data: Amplification from reference gene primers served as the basis for estimated nucleated cell counts. TCRdb's table, derived via immunoSEQ multiplex PCR, lists solely in-frame clones and lacks some. V and J calls plus clone size are reproduced from that table; the DNA served to infer D and trimming. The table shows about 270,000 clones, with about 91% occurring only once. These data originate in a study of blood T cell repertoires in COVID-19. Study-level information: Samples of COVID-19 (acute and convalescent) were obtained from the United States, Italy and Spain.

The chain links TRBV2 to TRBJ1-6, with 7 bases identical to TRBD1. The sample consisted of PBMCs or T cells enriched from blood (not recorded which). The TCR sequence derives from a man aged 35-49 years who had been exposed to COVID-19. The DNA for the CDR3 is TGTGCCAGCAGGGGAAACAGGGGTGATAATTCACCCCTCCACTTT. It codes for CASRGNRGDNSPLHF.